The entry below describes one T cell receptor beta chain. Its antigen is still unknown. The germline V and J ends were trimmed by 7 bases and 4 bases, with 13 bases remaining between them. Germline V gene data show CDR1 as MNHNY and CDR2 as SVGAGI (reference sequence). The CDR3 has 13 amino acids. This sample was included in a study of a mutant IDH1 vaccine in newly diagnosed glioma. Study details: In some groups vaccination began 4-6 weeks post-radiotherapy; others received it with temozolomide. Patients arrived already treated with radiotherapy, temozolomide, or both, most having had both.

Stated time point: week 23, last vaccination. In the vaccine, a single dose held 300 ug of the mutant IDH1 20-mer peptide, along with topical imiquimod. Only in-frame clones appear in the TCRdb table, and some are missing; sequencing was by immunoSEQ multiplex PCR. Of some 80,000 clones in the sample, approximately 85% were seen once. The input for sequencing was PBMCs, taken from a glioma patient whose treatment included an IDH1 peptide vaccine. The source is a woman aged 45-65 years with glioma. The chain joins TRBV6-6 to TRBJ1-1; the D gene is possibly TRBD1 (5 bases). CDR3 amino acids: CASIHGGGTEAFF. CDR3 nucleotide sequence: TGTGCCAGCATCCACGGCGGGGGCACTGAAGCTTTCTTT.